This T cell receptor (beta chain) originates from a study of cytomegalovirus exposure and HLA in healthy donors. Study findings and constraints: In vitro testing confirmed three CMV-associated chains as specific for CMV antigens.

In germline, CDR1 is SGHDT, CDR2 YYEEEE. The CDR3 runs to 13 residues. V was pared by 8 bases and J by 5 bases, with 16 bases between. A word on this clone: The antigen is not known.

The assay was immunoSEQ multiplex PCR, and TCRdb's table has in-frame clones only and misses some. The sample carries 180,000 or so clones, 85% to 90% recorded once. The chain is built from TRBV5-6 and TRBJ2-5; TRBD2 is a possible D gene (5 bases). The sample consisted of PBMCs. The receptor was derived from a woman younger than 45 in good health and CMV-seronegative. The CDR3 loop reads CASGFGNLETQYF. As DNA, the CDR3 is TGTGCCAGTGGATTCGGGAATTTGGAGACCCAGTACTTC. The full variable domain, rest sourced from reference TRBV5-6 and TRBJ2-5, is DAGVTQSPTHLIKTRGQQVTLRCSPKSGHDTVSWYQQALGQGPQFIFQYYEEEERQRGNFPDRFSGHQFPNYSSELNVNALLLGDSALYLCASGFGNLETQYFGPGTRLLVL.